This T cell receptor (beta chain) was observed in a study of blood T cells in healthy people across ages. Then a second PCR, running roughly 6 to 12 cycles, was carried out with a sample-barcoded 5' primer and a J-beta primer mix. Every cDNA molecule carried a tag from a template-switch adaptor bearing 12 random nucleotides. All samples yielded 2.5 million or more CDR3-containing paired-end reads. TCRdb reanalysed the 5' RACE reads using MiXCR and keeps one entry per CDR3 protein. The table shows about 1 million distinct CDR3 sequences, with around 45% occurring only once. The CDR3 runs to 16 residues. Germline V gene sequence: CDR1 SGHRS, CDR2 YFSETQ. Study results and caveats: Unknown donor CMV status possibly confounded expanded clonotype changes.

PBMCs were isolated at a quantity of at least 6.5 million per sample. This clonotype has a single count. The antigen is not known. Sequencing was performed on blood. The sequence was collected from a woman aged 60-75 years in good health. The chain couples TRBV5-1 to TRBJ2-7, with D possibly TRBD1 on 6 matching bases. Gene TRBJ2-5 matches the end of the DNA better, so the J call may be wrong. The CDR3 region is CASSWQPATRGETQYF. CDR3 nucleotides: TGCGCCAGCAGCTGGCAACCCGCGACAAGGGGGGAGACCCAGTACTTC.